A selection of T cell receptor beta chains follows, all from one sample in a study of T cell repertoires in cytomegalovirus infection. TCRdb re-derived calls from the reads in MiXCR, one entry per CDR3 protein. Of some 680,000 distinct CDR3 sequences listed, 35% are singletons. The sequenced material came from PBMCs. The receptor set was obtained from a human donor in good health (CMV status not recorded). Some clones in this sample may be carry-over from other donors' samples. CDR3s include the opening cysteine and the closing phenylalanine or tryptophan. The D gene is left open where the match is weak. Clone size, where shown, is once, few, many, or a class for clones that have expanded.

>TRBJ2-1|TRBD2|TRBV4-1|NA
TGCGCCAGCACCCCGGGGCTAGCGGCCGACAATGAGCAGTTCTTC
CASTPGLAADNEQFF
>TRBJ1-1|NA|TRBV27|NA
TGTGCCAGCGGGGTTGTGAACACTGAAGAGTTCTTT
CASGVVNTEEFF
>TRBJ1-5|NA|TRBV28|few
TGTGCCAGCAGTTTTAGTGGGACGGTCTCGTCACCCCAGCATTTT
CASSFSGTVSSPQHF
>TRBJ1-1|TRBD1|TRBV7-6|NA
TGTGCCAGCAGCCAAAATCTACAGGGGTGGGGCACTGAAGCTTTCTTT
CASSQNLQGWGTEAFF
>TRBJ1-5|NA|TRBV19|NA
TGTGCCAGTAGTAAACAGGGTAACGGCAATCAGCCCCAGCATTTT
CASSKQGNGNQPQHF
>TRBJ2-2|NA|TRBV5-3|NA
TGTGCCAGCAGCTTTCACATGAACACCGGGGAGCTGTTTTTT
CASSFHMNTGELFF
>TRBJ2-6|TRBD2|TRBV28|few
TGTGCCGGGGGGGGAGGAAGCTCTGGGGCCAACGTCCTGACTTTC
CAGGGGSSGANVLTF
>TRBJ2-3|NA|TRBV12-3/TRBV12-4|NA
TGTGCCAGCAGTTTGAGGGATTCGGCAGATACGCAGTATTTT
CASSLRDSADTQYF
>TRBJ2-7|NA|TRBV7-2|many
TGTGCCAGCAGCGCGGGGTGGGGACATCTTACGCCCGAGCAGTACTTC
CASSAGWGHLTPEQYF
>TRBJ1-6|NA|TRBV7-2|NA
TGTGCCATCACCCTTTTGGGAAGGGCGGATTCACCCCTCCACTTT
CAITLLGRADSPLHF
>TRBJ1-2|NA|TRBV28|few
TGTGCCAGCAGTTTGGTGGGAGCAGGGCTAAACTATGGCTACACCTTC
CASSLVGAGLNYGYTF
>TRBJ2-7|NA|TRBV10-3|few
TGTGCCATCAGTGAGACGTCCTACGAGCAGTACTTC
CAISETSYEQYF
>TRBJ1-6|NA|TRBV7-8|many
TGTGCCAGCAGCCTAAGTCTGGGGGCTGGTTCACCCCTCCACTTT
CASSLSLGAGSPLHF
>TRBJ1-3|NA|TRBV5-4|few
TGTGCCAGCAGCTTCTCACAGGGCACATTAACTGGAAACACCATATATTTT
CASSFSQGTLTGNTIYF
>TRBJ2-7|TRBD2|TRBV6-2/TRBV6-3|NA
TGTGCCAGCAGTTACTCGTCTTGGACTAGCGAACCCTACGAGCAGTACTTC
CASSYSSWTSEPYEQYF
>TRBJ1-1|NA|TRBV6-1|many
TGTGCCAGCAGTATTTCCAGAGCTAACACTGAAGCTTTCTTT
CASSISRANTEAFF
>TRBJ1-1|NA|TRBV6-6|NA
TGTGCCAGCAAGTTGGAGGGAAGGGTTGGCACTGAAGCTTTCTTT
CASKLEGRVGTEAFF
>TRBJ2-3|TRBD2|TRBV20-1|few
TGCAGTTCGATGCGGGAGGTTACCACAGATACGCAGTATTTT
CSSMREVTTDTQYF
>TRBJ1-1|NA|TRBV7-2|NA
TGTGCCAGCAGCCGGGAGGGGTTGAACACTGAAGCTTTCTTT
CASSREGLNTEAFF
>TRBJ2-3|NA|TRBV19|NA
TGTGCCAGCGCATCACGACGGGCGGATACGCAGTATTTT
CASASRRADTQYF
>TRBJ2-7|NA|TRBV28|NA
TGTGCCAGCAGTTTAAACCCAGGACGGGACCCGGGCGCCTACGAGCAGTACTTC
CASSLNPGRDPGAYEQYF
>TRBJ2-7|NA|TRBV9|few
TGTGCCAGCAGCGTGGGCGATAACTCCTACGAGCAGTACTTC
CASSVGDNSYEQYF
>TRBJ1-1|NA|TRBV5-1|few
TGCGCCAGCAGCTTGTTAGGGAACAGACTCTCTGTTATGAACACTGAAGCTTTCTTT
CASSLLGNRLSVMNTEAFF
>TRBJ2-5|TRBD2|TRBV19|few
TGTGCCAGTAGTCTCGGGACTAGCCATCGAGAGACCCAGTACTTC
CASSLGTSHRETQYF
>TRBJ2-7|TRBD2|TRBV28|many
TGTGCCAGCAGGACTAGCGGGGCATCCTACGAGCAGTACTTC
CASRTSGASYEQYF
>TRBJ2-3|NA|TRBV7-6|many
TGTGCCAGCAGCAATGGAGAACGGCCCTCCCCAGATACGCAGTATTTT
CASSNGERPSPDTQYF
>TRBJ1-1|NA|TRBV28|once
TGTGCCAGCGGGGGGGCGGCGAACACTGAAGCTTTCTTT
CASGGAANTEAFF
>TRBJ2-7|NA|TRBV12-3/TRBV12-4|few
TGTGCCAGCAGTCTCCGGACCCGCAGCTCCTACGAGCAGTACTTC
CASSLRTRSSYEQYF
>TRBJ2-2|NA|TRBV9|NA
TGTGCCAGCAGCGTCGGGACGACGAACACCGGGGAGCTGTTTTTT
CASSVGTTNTGELFF
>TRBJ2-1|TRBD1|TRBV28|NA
TGTGCCAGCGGCCGAGGGACAGGTAACAATGAGCAGTTCTTC
CASGRGTGNNEQFF
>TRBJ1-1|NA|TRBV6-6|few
TGTGCCAGCAGTTACGGACAGTCGACGAACACTGAAGCTTTCTTT
CASSYGQSTNTEAFF
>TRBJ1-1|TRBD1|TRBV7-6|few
TGTGCCAGCAGCGAACAGGGGAATGGGAACACTGAAGCTTTCTTT
CASSEQGNGNTEAFF
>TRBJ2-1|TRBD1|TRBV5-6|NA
TGTGCCAGCAGCTTGGGACAGGGGGTACCCAATGAGCAGTTCTTC
CASSLGQGVPNEQFF
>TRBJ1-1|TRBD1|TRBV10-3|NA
TGTGCCATTAGAGCCGGGACAGGGGCGTTCACTGAAGCTTTCTTT
CAIRAGTGAFTEAFF
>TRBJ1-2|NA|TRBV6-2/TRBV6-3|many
TGTGCCAGCACCTCGGGGGCAGGGGTCCTCTATGGCTACACCTTC
CASTSGAGVLYGYTF
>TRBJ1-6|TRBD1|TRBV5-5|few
TGTGCCAGCAGCCCCTGGACAGGGGGCAATTCACCCCTCCACTTT
CASSPWTGGNSPLHF
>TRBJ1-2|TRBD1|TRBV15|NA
TGTGCCACCAGCCTAGGGGGCTTTGGCTACAACTTC
CATSLGGFGYNF
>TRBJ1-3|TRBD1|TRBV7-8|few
TGTGCCAGCAGTCAGGGGGCACAGGGCGCAAACACCATATATTTT
CASSQGAQGANTIYF
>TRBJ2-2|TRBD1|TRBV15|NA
TGTGCCACCAGCACTCTCGGACAGGCCAACACCGGGGAGCTGTTTTTT
CATSTLGQANTGELFF
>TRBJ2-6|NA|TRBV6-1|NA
TGTGCCAGCAGTTCCCTTCAGGCTGGGGCCAACGTCCTGACTTTC
CASSSLQAGANVLTF
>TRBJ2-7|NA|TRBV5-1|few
TGCGCCAGCAGCCAGGGGGGGGCTTCCTACGAGCAGTACTTC
CASSQGGASYEQYF
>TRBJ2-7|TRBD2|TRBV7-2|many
TGTGCCAGCAGCCGGACTAGCGGGGGCTTCTACGAGCAGTACTTC
CASSRTSGGFYEQYF
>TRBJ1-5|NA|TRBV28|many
TGTGCCAGCAGTTTGATACAAATAGGTCAGCCCCAGCATTTT
CASSLIQIGQPQHF
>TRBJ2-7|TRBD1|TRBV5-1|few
TGCGCCAGCAGCTTGGATGCGGGACAGGGTTTCGAGCAGTACTTC
CASSLDAGQGFEQYF
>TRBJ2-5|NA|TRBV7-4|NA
TGTGCCAGCAGCTTAATTACAGGAGAAGAGACCCAGTACTTC
CASSLITGEETQYF
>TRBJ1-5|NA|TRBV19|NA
TGTGCCAGTATGAAACGAACAGGGCTCGGGCAGCCCCAGCATTTT
CASMKRTGLGQPQHF
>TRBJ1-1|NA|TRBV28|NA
TGTGCCAGCAGTGGCCCCGTCACTGAAGCTTTCTTT
CASSGPVTEAFF
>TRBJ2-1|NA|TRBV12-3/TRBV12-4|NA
TGTGCCAGCAGCAAGAGGCTCGGAAATGAGCAGTTCTTC
CASSKRLGNEQFF
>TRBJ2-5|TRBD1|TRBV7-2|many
TGTGCCAGCAGCCAATCCGGGACAGCACAAGAGACCCAGTACTTC
CASSQSGTAQETQYF
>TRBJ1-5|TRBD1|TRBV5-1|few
TGCGCCAGCAGCTTGTTGGGGACAGACAATCAGCCCCAGCATTTT
CASSLLGTDNQPQHF